The present entry profiles one TCR beta chain with its context. This CDR3 comprises 14 residues. CDR1 is ENHRY, CDR2 SYGVKD, per germline. Trimming took 5 bases from V and 0 from J; bases not matched to a gene: 3. How the authors handled the data: The authors estimated nucleated cell counts from reference gene primer amplification. This table comes from immunoSEQ multiplex PCR, and its TCRdb copy is limited to in-frame clones, with some not included. The D gene and trimming were derived from the DNA, and the V and J assignments and clone size from that table. This table holds 80,000 to 100,000 clones, roughly 80% found once. The data derive from a study of blood T cell repertoires in COVID-19.

This chain links TRBV10-3 with TRBJ1-2; TRBD1 matches 7 bases. This clonotype was sampled from a man aged 70-80 years with active or convalescent COVID-19. The sample taken for sequencing was peripheral blood. DNA for the CDR3: TGTGCCATCAGTCAGGGGGGAGCTAACTATGGCTACACCTTC. Translation gives CAISQGGANYGYTF.